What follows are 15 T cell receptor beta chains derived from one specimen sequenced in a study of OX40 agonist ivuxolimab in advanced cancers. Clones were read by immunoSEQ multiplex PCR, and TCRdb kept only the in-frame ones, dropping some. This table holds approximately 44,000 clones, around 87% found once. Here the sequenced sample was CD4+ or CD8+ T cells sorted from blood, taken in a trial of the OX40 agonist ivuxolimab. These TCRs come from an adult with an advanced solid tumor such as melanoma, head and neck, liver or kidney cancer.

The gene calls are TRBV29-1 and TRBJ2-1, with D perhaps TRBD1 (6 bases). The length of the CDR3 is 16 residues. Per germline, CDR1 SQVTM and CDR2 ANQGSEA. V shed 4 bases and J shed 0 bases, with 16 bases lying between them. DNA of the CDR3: TGCAGCGTTGTGCAGGGACACAAAAGCTCCTACAATGAGCAGTTCTTC. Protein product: CSVVQGHKSSYNEQFF.

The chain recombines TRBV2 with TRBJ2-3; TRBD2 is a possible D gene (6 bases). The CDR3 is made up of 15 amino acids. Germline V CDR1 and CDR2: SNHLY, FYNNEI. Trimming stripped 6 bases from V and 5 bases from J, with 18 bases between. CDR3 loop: CASSDQGGRRDTQYF. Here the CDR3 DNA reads TGTGCCAGCAGCGACCAGGGAGGACGACGAGATACGCAGTATTTT.

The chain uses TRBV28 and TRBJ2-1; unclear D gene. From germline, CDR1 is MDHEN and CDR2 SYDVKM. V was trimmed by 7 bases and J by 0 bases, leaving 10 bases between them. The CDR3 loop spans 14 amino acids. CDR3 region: CASTVSSSYNEQFF. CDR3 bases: TGTGCCAGCACCGTATCAAGCTCCTACAATGAGCAGTTCTTC.

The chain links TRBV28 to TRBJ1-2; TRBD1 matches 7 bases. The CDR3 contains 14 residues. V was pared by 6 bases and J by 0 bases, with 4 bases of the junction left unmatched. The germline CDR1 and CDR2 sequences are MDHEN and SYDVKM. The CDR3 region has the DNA TGTGCCAGCAGCATGGGACAGTCTAACTATGGCTACACCTTC. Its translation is CASSMGQSNYGYTF.

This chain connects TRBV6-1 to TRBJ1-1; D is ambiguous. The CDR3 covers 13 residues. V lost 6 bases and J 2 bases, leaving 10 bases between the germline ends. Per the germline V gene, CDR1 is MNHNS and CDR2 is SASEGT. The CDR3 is CASRNQVNTEAFF. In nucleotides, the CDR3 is TGTGCCAGCAGGAATCAGGTCAACACTGAAGCTTTCTTT.

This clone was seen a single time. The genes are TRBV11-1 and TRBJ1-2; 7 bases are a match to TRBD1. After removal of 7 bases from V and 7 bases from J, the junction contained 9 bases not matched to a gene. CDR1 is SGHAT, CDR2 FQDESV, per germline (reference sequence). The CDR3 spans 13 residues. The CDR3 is CASTYDRVGGYTF. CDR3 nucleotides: TGTGCCAGCACATACGACAGGGTCGGTGGCTACACCTTC.

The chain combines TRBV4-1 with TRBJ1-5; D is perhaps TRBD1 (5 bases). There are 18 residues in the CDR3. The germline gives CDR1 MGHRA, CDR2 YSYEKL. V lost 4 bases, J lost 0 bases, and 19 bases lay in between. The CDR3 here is CASSPGKGPSYSNQPQHF. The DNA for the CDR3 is TGCGCCAGCAGCCCCGGAAAGGGGCCGAGTTATAGCAATCAGCCCCAGCATTTT.

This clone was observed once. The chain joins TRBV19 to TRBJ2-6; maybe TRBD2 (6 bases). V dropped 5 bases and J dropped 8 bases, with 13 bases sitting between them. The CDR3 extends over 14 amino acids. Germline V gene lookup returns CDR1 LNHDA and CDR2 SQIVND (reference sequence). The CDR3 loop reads CASSADAGPNVLTF. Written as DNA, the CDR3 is TGTGCCAGTAGTGCGGACGCGGGGCCCAACGTCCTGACTTTC.

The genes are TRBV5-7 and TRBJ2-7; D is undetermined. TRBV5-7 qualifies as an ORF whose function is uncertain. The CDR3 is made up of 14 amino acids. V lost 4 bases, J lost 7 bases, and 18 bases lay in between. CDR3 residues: CASSPAQRHTEQYF. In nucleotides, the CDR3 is TGTGCCAGCAGCCCAGCACAGAGACATACGGAGCAGTACTTC.

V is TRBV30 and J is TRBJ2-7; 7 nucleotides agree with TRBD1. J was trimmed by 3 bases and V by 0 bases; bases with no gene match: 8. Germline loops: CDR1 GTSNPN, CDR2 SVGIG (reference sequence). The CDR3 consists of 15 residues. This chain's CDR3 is CAWSVKDRPIYEQYF. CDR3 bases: TGTGCCTGGAGTGTGAAGGACAGGCCGATCTACGAGCAGTACTTC.

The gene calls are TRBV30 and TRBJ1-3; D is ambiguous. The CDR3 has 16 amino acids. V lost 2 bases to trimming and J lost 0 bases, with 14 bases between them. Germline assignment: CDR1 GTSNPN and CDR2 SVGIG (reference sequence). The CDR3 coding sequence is TGTGCCTGGAGTAAACAAATTACATCCTCTGGAAACACCATATATTTT. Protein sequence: CAWSKQITSSGNTIYF.

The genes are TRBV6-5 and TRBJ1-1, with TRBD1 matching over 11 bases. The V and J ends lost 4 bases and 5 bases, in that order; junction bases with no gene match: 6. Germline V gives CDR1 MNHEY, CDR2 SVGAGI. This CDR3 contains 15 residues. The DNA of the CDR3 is TGTGCCAGCAGTTTGGGGACAGGGGGTAAAACTGAAGCTTTCTTT. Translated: CASSLGTGGKTEAFF.

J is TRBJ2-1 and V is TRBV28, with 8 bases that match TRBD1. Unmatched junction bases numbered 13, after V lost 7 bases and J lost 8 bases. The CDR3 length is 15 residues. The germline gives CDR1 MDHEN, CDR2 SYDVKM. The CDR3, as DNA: TGTGCCAGCATCAACCCAGGACAGGGATTCTATGAGCAGTTCTTC. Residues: CASINPGQGFYEQFF.

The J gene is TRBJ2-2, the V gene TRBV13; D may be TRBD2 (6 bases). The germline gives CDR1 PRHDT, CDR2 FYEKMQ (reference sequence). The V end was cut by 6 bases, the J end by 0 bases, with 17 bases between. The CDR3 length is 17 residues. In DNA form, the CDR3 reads TGTGCCAGCAGACAATTTACTGGGACTTCGAACACCGGGGAGCTGTTTTTT. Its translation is CASRQFTGTSNTGELFF. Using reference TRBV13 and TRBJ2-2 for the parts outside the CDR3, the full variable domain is AAGVIQSPRHLIKEKRETATLKCYPIPRHDTVYWYQQGPGQDPQFLISFYEKMQSDKGSIPDRFSAQQFSDYHSELNMSSLELGDSALYFCASRQFTGTSNTGELFFGEGSRLTVL.

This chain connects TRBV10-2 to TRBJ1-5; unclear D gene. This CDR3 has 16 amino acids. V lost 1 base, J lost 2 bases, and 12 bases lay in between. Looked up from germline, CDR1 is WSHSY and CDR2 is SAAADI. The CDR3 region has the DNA TGCGCCAGCAGTGAGTTGGCCAGCGGGGGCAATCAGCCCCAGCATTTT. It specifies CASSELASGGNQPQHF.